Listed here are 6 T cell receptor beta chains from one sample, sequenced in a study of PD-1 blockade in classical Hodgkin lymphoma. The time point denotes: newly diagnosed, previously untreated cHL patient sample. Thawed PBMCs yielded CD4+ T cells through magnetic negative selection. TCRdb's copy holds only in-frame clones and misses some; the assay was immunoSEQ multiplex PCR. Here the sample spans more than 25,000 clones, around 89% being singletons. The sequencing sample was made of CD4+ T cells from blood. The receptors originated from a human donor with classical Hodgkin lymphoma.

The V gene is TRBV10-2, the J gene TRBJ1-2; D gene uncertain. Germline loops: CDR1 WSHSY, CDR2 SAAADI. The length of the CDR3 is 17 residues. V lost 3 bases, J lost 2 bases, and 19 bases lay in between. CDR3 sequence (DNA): TGCGCCAGCAGTGAATTCGGAGTGGGAGAGGGAAACTATGGCTACACCTTC. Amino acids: CASSEFGVGEGNYGYTF.

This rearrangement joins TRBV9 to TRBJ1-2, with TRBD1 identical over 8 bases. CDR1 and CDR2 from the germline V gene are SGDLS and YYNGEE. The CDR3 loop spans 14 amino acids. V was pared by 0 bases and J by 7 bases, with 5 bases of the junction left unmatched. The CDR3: CASSVGGQVGGYTF. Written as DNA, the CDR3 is TGTGCCAGCAGCGTAGGGGGACAGGTTGGTGGCTACACCTTC.

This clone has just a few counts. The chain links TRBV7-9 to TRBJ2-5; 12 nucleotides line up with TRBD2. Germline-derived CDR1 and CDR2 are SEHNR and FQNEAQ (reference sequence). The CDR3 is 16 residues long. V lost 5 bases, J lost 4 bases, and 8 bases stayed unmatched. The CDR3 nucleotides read TGTGCCAGCAGCCCCGCCCGACTAGCGGGAGCAGAGACCCAGTACTTC. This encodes CASSPARLAGAETQYF. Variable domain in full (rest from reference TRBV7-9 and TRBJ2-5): DTGVSQNPRHKITKRGQNVTFRCDPISEHNRLYWYRQTLGQGPEFLTYFQNEAQLEKSRLLSDRFSAERPKGSFSTLEIQRTEQGDSAMYLCASSPARLAGAETQYFGPGTRLLVL.

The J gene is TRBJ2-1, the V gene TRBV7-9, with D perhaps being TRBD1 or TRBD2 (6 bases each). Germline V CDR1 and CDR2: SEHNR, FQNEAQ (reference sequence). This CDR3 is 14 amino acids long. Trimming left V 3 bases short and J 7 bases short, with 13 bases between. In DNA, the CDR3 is TGTGCCAGCAGCTTCTCGGGGGCGGGGAATGAGCAGTTCTTC. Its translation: CASSFSGAGNEQFF.

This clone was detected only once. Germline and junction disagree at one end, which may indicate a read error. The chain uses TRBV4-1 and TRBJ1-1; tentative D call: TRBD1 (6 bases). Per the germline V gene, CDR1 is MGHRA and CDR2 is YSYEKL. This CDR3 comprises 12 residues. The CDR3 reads CASSQVPGGGTF. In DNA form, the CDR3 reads TGCGCCAGCAGCCAAGTACCTGGAGGGGGGACTTTT.

CDR3 nucleotides: TGCGCCAGCAGCGAAACGACCGGGGAGCTGTTTTTT. Amino acids: CASSETTGELFF. V gene TRBV5-1 combines with J gene TRBJ2-2; D unresolved. The germline V gene has CDR1 SGHRS and CDR2 YFSETQ. Trimming shortened V by 4 bases and J by 5 bases, and 6 bases separated the two germline ends. This CDR3 comprises 12 residues.